This TCR beta chain is drawn from a study of T cell repertoires in cytomegalovirus infection. Looking at the study overall: Evidence of both CMV infection and a matching HLA type came from public TCR beta signatures. Notes on the study in general: HLA-C-restricted CMV-specific TCR beta clonotypes were dominant in the ex vivo response.

V gave up 0 bases and J gave up 8 bases, with 19 bases separating them. Germline V gene sequence: CDR1 DFQATT, CDR2 SNEGSKA (reference sequence). The CDR3 extends over 15 amino acids. TCRdb reprocessed the reads with MiXCR, giving one entry per CDR3 protein. The sample has around 180,000 distinct CDR3 sequences, roughly a fifth seen once. This clonotype was observed a handful of times. The antigen is undetermined. This sequence joins TRBV20-1 and TRBJ1-1; the D gene is possibly TRBD1 (5 bases). Sequenced: PBMCs. The TCR comes from a human donor in good health (CMV status not recorded). Some clones in this sample may be carry-over from other donors' samples. The CDR3 coding sequence is TGCAGTGCTAGAGATCCGGCGCAGGGTCATCTGGAAGCTTTCTTT. Its protein product is CSARDPAQGHLEAFF.